This T cell receptor (beta chain) was sequenced in a study of cytomegalovirus exposure and HLA in healthy donors. Study-level points and caveats: DRB1 showed the most TCR associations and HLA-C the fewest in a later analysis, as rates varied by HLA locus. An analysis done earlier found most TCR beta V segments productive about 87% or about 30% of the time.

Researchers ran the PCR with 60 Vbeta and 13 Jbeta primers. Sequenced by immunoSEQ multiplex PCR; TCRdb stores in-frame clones only, minus some. This table has some 110,000 clones, around 80% appearing once. Details on this clone: No antigen is known for it.

The sequenced material came from PBMCs. This clonotype originated in a man aged 25 to 40 in good health and CMV-seropositive.

CDR3 nucleotides: TGTGCAATAACAGGGATAGAAGGTGGCTACACCTTC. Its protein product is CAITGIEGGYTF. The rearrangement uses TRBV7-7 and TRBJ1-2; tentatively, D is TRBD1 (6 bases). The length of the CDR3 is 12 residues. The germline CDR1 and CDR2 sequences are SSHAT and FNYEAQ (reference sequence).